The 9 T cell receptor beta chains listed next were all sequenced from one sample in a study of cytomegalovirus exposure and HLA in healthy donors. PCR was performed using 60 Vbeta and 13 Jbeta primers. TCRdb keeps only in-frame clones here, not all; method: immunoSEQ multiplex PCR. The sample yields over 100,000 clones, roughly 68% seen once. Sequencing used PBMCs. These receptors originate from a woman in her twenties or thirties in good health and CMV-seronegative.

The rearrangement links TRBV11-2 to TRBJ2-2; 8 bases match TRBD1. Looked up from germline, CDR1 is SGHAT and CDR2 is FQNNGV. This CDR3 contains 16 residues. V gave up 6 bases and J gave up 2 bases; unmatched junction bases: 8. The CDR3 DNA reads TGTGCCAGCAGAGGACTCAGGGGGCGAAACACCGGGGAGCTGTTTTTT. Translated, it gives CASRGLRGRNTGELFF.

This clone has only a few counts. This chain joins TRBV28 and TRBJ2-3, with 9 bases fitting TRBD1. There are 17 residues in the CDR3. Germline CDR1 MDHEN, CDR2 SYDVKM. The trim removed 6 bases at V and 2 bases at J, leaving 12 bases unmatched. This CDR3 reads CASRPKWRDRDTDTQYF. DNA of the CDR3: TGTGCCAGCAGACCCAAATGGAGGGACAGGGACACAGATACGCAGTATTTT.

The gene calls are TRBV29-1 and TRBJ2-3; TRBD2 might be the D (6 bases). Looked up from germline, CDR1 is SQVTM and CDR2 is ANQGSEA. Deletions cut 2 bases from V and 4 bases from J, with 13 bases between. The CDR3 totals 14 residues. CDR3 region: CSVEQTSLADTQYF. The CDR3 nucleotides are TGCAGCGTTGAACAAACTAGCCTCGCAGATACGCAGTATTTT.

CDR3 nucleotides: TGTGCCAGCAGTGAAAGTGGGCTAGCTTTGGCCAATGAGCAGTTCTTC. It is translated as CASSESGLALANEQFF. This chain joins TRBV2 and TRBJ2-1, with D perhaps TRBD2 (5 bases). Trimming left V 2 bases short and J 6 bases short, with 17 bases between. CDR3 length: 16 residues. Germline CDR1 reads SNHLY; CDR2 reads FYNNEI. The full variable domain, its missing parts supplied by reference TRBV2 and TRBJ2-1, is EPEVTQTPSHQVTQMGQEVILRCVPISNHLYFYWYRQILGQKVEFLVSFYNNEISEKSEIFDDQFSVERPDGSNFTLKIRSTKLEDSAMYFCASSESGLALANEQFFGPGTRLTVL.

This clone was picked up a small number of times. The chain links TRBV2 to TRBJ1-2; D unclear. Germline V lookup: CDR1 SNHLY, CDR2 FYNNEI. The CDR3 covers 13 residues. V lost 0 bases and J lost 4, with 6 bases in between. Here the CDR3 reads CASSEASTYGYTF. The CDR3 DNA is TGTGCCAGCAGTGAAGCGAGTACCTATGGCTACACCTTC.

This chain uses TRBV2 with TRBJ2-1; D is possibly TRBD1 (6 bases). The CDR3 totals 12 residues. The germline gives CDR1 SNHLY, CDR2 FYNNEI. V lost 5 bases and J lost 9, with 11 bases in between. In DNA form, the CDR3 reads TGTGCCAGCAGTCCAGGGGCCGGTGAGCAGTTCTTC. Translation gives CASSPGAGEQFF.

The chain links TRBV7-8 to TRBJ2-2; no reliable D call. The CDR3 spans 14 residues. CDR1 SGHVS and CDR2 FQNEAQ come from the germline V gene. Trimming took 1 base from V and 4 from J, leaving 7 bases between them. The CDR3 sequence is CASSLDRGTGELFF. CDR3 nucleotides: TGTGCCAGCAGCTTAGATCGAGGCACCGGGGAGCTGTTTTTT.

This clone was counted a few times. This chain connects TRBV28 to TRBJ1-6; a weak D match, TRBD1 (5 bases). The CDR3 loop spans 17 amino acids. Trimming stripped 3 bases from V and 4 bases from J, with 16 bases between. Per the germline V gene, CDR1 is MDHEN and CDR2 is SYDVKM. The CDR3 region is CASSLSPGKAYNSPLHF. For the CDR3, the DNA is TGTGCCAGCAGTTTGAGTCCAGGGAAGGCTTATAATTCACCCCTCCACTTT.

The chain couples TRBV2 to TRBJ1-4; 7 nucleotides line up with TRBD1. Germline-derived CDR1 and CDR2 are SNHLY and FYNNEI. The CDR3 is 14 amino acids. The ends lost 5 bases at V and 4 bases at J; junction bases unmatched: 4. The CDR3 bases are TGTGCCAGCAGTCCGACAGGGAGTAATGAAAAACTGTTTTTT. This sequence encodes CASSPTGSNEKLFF.